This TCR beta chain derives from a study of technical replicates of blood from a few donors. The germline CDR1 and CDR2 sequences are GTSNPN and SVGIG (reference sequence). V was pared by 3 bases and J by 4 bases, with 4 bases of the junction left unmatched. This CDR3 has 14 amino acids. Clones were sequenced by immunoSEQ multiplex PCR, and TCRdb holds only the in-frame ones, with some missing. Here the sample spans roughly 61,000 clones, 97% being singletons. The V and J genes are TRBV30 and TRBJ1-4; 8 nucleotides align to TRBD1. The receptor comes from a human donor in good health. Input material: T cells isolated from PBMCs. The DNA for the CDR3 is TGTGCCTGGAGCCTCACAGGGGGTAATGAAAAACTGTTTTTT. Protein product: CAWSLTGGNEKLFF.